Each of the 19 T cell receptor beta chains below was sequenced from the same sample in a study of blood T cell repertoires in COVID-19 (dated by TCRdb to 2020 to 2022). Libraries were made using the immunoSEQ multiplex PCR assay. TCRdb took over this immuneACCESS table, retaining in-frame rearrangements with V and J assigned. Such tables are incomplete; in checked studies, under half of the missing clones stem from an unresolved V gene, and the remainder is unexplained. The sample contains approximately 250,000 clones, about nine tenths of them found a single time. The biggest ten clones account for about 8.6% of the sample. The sample comprised peripheral blood. Receptors originate from a man aged 40-50 years with active or convalescent COVID-19.

The CDR3 DNA reads as TGTGCTAGTGGTTTGGTATGGCCCGACAGTATCAATCAGCCCCAGCATTTT. It is translated as CASGLVWPDSINQPQHF. The V call is TRBV12-5, the J call TRBJ1-5, with D possibly being TRBD1 (5 bases). This CDR3 is 17 amino acids long. Germline CDR1 and CDR2: LGHNT and FRNRAP. Trimming cost V 0 bases and J 3 bases, with 15 bases left between them.

V and J are TRBV3-1 (or the pseudogene TRBV3-2) and TRBJ2-7, with D tentatively TRBD2 (6 bases). Trimming pared 4 bases from V and 0 bases from J, leaving 10 bases between. CDR1 and CDR2 (germline): LGHDT, YNNKEL (reference sequence). This CDR3 is 14 amino acids long. The chain's CDR3 is CASSPGGGSYEQYF. The CDR3 nucleotides are TGTGCCAGCAGCCCTGGGGGAGGCTCCTACGAGCAGTACTTC.

The sample holds one count of this clone. The chain uses TRBV6-6 and TRBJ2-1; the D gene is possibly TRBD1 (6 bases). Trimming pared 6 bases from V and 14 bases from J, leaving 14 bases between. The CDR3 totals 11 residues. CDR1 is MNHNY, CDR2 SVGAGI, per germline (reference sequence). The CDR3 sequence: CASRDGQRKFF. The CDR3 DNA follows: TGTGCCAGCAGAGACGGACAGAGAAAGTTCTTC.

The rearrangement joins TRBV9 to TRBJ2-5, with D possibly being TRBD2 (6 bases). Trimming took 0 bases from V and 2 from J, leaving 11 bases between them. The CDR3 contains 15 residues. CDR1 and CDR2 (germline): SGDLS, YYNGEE. CDR3 sequence: CASSVGVAEQETQYF. The CDR3 DNA is TGTGCCAGCAGCGTAGGGGTAGCGGAACAAGAGACCCAGTACTTC.

The V and J genes are TRBV5-1 and TRBJ2-1; 9 bases agree with TRBD2. This CDR3 region has 17 residues. Trimming removed 3 bases from V and 0 bases from J; junction bases left unmatched: 7. Germline V gene lookup returns CDR1 SGHRS and CDR2 YFSETQ. This CDR3 is CASSSRTSVSSYNEQFF. The CDR3 nucleotides read TGCGCCAGCAGCTCCCGGACTAGCGTAAGCTCCTACAATGAGCAGTTCTTC.

The chain couples TRBV9 to TRBJ2-2; 11 bases line up with TRBD2. Trimming at V came to 3 bases and at J to 6 bases, leaving 7 bases not matched to a gene. Germline V lookup: CDR1 SGDLS, CDR2 YYNGEE. The CDR3 runs 16 residues. This CDR3 reads CASSATSGRYSGELFF. The CDR3 DNA follows: TGTGCCAGCAGCGCTACTAGCGGGAGATATTCCGGGGAGCTGTTTTTT.

The rearrangement joins TRBV30 to TRBJ2-5; weak D call: TRBD2 (5 bases). CDR1 is GTSNPN, CDR2 SVGIG, per germline (reference sequence). Trimming took off 7 bases at V and 4 bases at J, with 19 bases between the two ends. The CDR3 contains 14 residues. The CDR3: CASTLTGRGETQYF. CDR3 DNA: TGTGCCTCAACCCTTACGGGTCGGGGAGAGACCCAGTACTTC.

This clone has at least ten counts. The V and J genes are TRBV20-1 and TRBJ2-4; 12 bases fit TRBD2. Germline V gene lookup returns CDR1 DFQATT and CDR2 SNEGSKA (reference sequence). The ends lost 3 bases at V and 5 bases at J; junction bases unmatched: 8. This CDR3 comprises 16 residues. The CDR3 spells CSASGLAGGLENIQYF. CDR3 coding DNA: TGCAGTGCTAGTGGCCTAGCGGGGGGGCTGGAAAACATTCAGTACTTC.

The chain recombines TRBV3-1 (or the pseudogene TRBV3-2) with TRBJ2-7; 8 nucleotides agree with TRBD1. The CDR3 spans 14 residues. Germline V lookup: CDR1 LGHDT, CDR2 YNNKEL (reference sequence). V lost 4 bases and J lost 1; bases outside the gene matches: 3. The CDR3 DNA is TGTGCCAGCAGCCGACAGGGGATTTCCTACGAGCAGTACTTC. Protein: CASSRQGISYEQYF.

The rearrangement uses TRBV10-3 and TRBJ1-1, with D perhaps matching TRBD1 (6 bases). The CDR3 contains 13 residues. Germline V gene data show CDR1 as ENHRY and CDR2 as SYGVKD. V lost 6 bases to trimming and J lost 6 bases, with 14 bases between them. The CDR3 DNA is TGTGCCATCAGAGGAACAGGACAGTCTGAAGCTTTCTTT. It yields the protein CAIRGTGQSEAFF.

The chain employs TRBV4-1 and TRBJ1-1; 8 nucleotides align to TRBD1. From germline, CDR1 is MGHRA and CDR2 YSYEKL. The CDR3 loop spans 18 amino acids. The junction had 14 bases not matched to a gene; V was cut back by 1 base and J by 4 bases. CDR3 sequence (DNA): TGCGCCAGCAGCCAAGGTCTTGTCCGACAGGGGCGAGGCACTGAAGCTTTCTTT. This sequence encodes CASSQGLVRQGRGTEAFF.

This rearrangement joins TRBV29-1 to TRBJ1-4; the match to TRBD1 covers 7 bases. The trim removed 5 bases at V and 6 bases at J, leaving 6 bases unmatched. The CDR3 is 13 residues long. Germline loops: CDR1 SQVTM, CDR2 ANQGSEA. CDR3 amino acids: CSVRDSADEKLFF. CDR3 DNA sequence: TGCAGCGTTAGGGACAGCGCGGATGAAAAACTGTTTTTT.

V is TRBV4-2 and J is TRBJ2-1, with 9 bases matching TRBD2. This CDR3 contains 14 residues. Germline assignment: CDR1 LGHNA and CDR2 YNFKEQ. V dropped 4 bases and J dropped 8; count of bases not matched to a gene: 6. CDR3 DNA: TGTGCCAGCAGCCGGATGGTAGCGGGGGATGAGCAGTTCTTC. Translated: CASSRMVAGDEQFF.

The chain couples TRBV7-3 to TRBJ2-3, with D unclear. There are 15 residues in the CDR3. CDR1 is SGHTA and CDR2 is FQGTGA in the germline V gene. V shed 2 bases and J shed 2 bases, with 11 bases lying between them. The CDR3: CASSLYAEPTDTQYF. Written as DNA, the CDR3 is TGTGCCAGCAGCTTATATGCGGAGCCCACAGATACGCAGTATTTT.

This clone was found once. The rearrangement uses TRBV6-6 and TRBJ2-1; TRBD2 agrees at 8 bases. V lost 7 bases and J lost 5; bases outside the gene matches: 10. Looked up from germline, CDR1 is MNHNY and CDR2 is SVGAGI (reference sequence). This CDR3 is 15 amino acids long. Written as DNA, the CDR3 is TGTGCCAGCAAACCGATGGAGCGGGGGCACAATGAGCAGTTCTTC. Translated, it gives CASKPMERGHNEQFF.

As to this clone: Other DNA variants within this sample encode the same CDR3. This sequence joins TRBV11-2 and TRBJ2-7; D is unclear. CDR3 length equals 12 residues. Germline-derived CDR1 and CDR2 are SGHAT and FQNNGV. The ends were cut back, 3 bases at V and 6 bases at J, with 9 bases in the middle. The CDR3 loop is CASSLAAGEQYF. CDR3 in DNA: TGTGCCAGCAGCTTGGCAGCAGGCGAGCAGTACTTC.

The V gene is TRBV7-9, the J gene TRBJ1-2, with 7 bases identical to TRBD1. With V trimmed by 4 bases and J by 4 bases, 6 bases remained unmatched. CDR1 and CDR2 from the germline V gene are SEHNR and FQNEAQ (reference sequence). This CDR3 region has 14 residues. DNA of the CDR3: TGTGCCAGCAGCTCAGGGGACAGCCTCTATGGCTACACCTTC. Translated: CASSSGDSLYGYTF.

The V gene is TRBV18, the J gene TRBJ2-2, with 11 bases fitting TRBD1. The CDR3 sequence is 16 residues long. CDR1 is KGHSH and CDR2 is LQKENI in the germline V gene. The ends lost 3 bases at V and 6 bases at J; junction bases unmatched: 6. The CDR3 DNA reads as TGTGCCAGCTCACCTCCGGGACAGGGGGTTTCCGGGGAGCTGTTTTTT. Translation: CASSPPGQGVSGELFF. Full variable domain (remainder filled in from reference TRBV18 and TRBJ2-2): NAGVMQNPRHLVRRRGQEARLRCSPMKGHSHVYWYRQLPEEGLKFMVYLQKENIIDESGMPKERFSAEFPKEGPSILRIQQVVRGDSAAYFCASSPPGQGVSGELFFGEGSRLTVL.

The rearrangement links TRBV6-5 to TRBJ1-5; 10 bases are shared with TRBD1. The germline gives CDR1 MNHEY, CDR2 SVGAGI. The V and J ends lost 7 bases and 5 bases, in that order; junction bases with no gene match: 5. CDR3 size: 14 residues. Written as DNA, the CDR3 is TGTGCCAGCAAAGCGACAGGGGGCGATCAGCCCCAGCATTTT. Protein product: CASKATGGDQPQHF.